This passage covers 22 T cell receptor beta chains from one sample sequenced in a study of blood T cell repertoires in COVID-19. The data were produced by immunoSEQ multiplex PCR, yet TCRdb's version contains in-frame clones alone and is incomplete. The data contain around 250,000 clones, approximately 89% of them seen just once; the ten biggest clones take up about 1.7%. The specimen sequenced was peripheral blood. The receptors originated from a woman between 55 and 75 years old who had recovered from COVID-19.

In this sample, this clone turned up once. The V and J genes are TRBV27 and TRBJ1-1; D possibly corresponds to TRBD1 (5 bases). V was clipped by 8 bases and J by 4 bases, with 20 bases between them. The CDR3 loop spans 15 amino acids. The germline gives CDR1 MNHEY, CDR2 SMNVEV (reference sequence). CDR3 sequence reads: CASWIGAGFPTEAFF. CDR3 in DNA: TGTGCCAGCTGGATTGGGGCAGGTTTCCCCACTGAAGCTTTCTTT.

The CDR3 sequence is CATRTDYNSPLHF. The CDR3 bases are TGTGCCACTCGGACAGACTATAATTCACCCCTCCACTTT. This sequence joins TRBV27 and TRBJ1-6; D may be TRBD1 (6 bases). Germline V gives CDR1 MNHEY, CDR2 SMNVEV (reference sequence). The CDR3 has 13 residues. Trimming took 10 bases from V and 3 from J, leaving 10 bases between them.

This sequence joins TRBV6-4 and TRBJ2-1; 11 bases line up with TRBD2. CDR1 MRHNA and CDR2 SNTAGT come from the germline V gene. Germline trimming cut 3 bases from V and 1 base from J; bases unmatched to any gene: 2. CDR3 length equals 16 residues. CDR3 DNA: TGTGCCAGCAGTGATTTAGCGGGGGGGTCCTACAATGAGCAGTTCTTC. Its protein is CASSDLAGGSYNEQFF.

The chain employs TRBV27 and TRBJ1-1, with D perhaps TRBD1 (6 bases). Trimming cost V 5 bases and J 6 bases, with 13 bases left between them. The CDR3 loop spans 13 amino acids. Germline V gives CDR1 MNHEY, CDR2 SMNVEV (reference sequence). DNA for the CDR3: TGTGCCAGCAGTGCTCAGGGGCGGGCTGAAGCTTTCTTT. Translated: CASSAQGRAEAFF.

This clone was counted a few times. The chain couples TRBV10-3 to TRBJ1-4, with 8 bases fitting TRBD1. Unmatched junction bases numbered 4, after V lost 3 bases and J lost 7 bases. Looked up from germline, CDR1 is ENHRY and CDR2 is SYGVKD. This CDR3 spans 14 amino acids. The CDR3, as DNA: TGTGCCATCAGTGAAGGACAGGGAAGTGAAAAACTGTTTTTT. Encoded protein: CAISEGQGSEKLFF.

The V and J genes are TRBV3-1 (or the pseudogene TRBV3-2) and TRBJ2-1, with D possibly TRBD2 on 5 matching bases. The CDR3 has 15 amino acids. Germline assignment: CDR1 LGHDT and CDR2 YNNKEL (reference sequence). V was cut by 1 base and J by 2 bases, with 9 bases left in between. The CDR3 DNA sequence: TGTGCCAGCAGCCAAGCGGGGATCCCCTACAATGAGCAGTTCTTC. This gives the protein CASSQAGIPYNEQFF.

V is TRBV3-1 (or the pseudogene TRBV3-2) and J is TRBJ2-5; a weak D match, TRBD2 (7 bases). The CDR3 is made up of 16 amino acids. CDR1 and CDR2 (germline): LGHDT, YNNKEL (reference sequence). V was clipped by 0 bases and J by 3 bases, with 14 bases between them. The CDR3 DNA follows: TGTGCCAGCAGCCAAGAGGGGGGGCGATCGAAAGAGACCCAGTACTTC. Translated: CASSQEGGRSKETQYF.

This clone was counted a few times. The CDR3 protein is CASRTGASGGVETQYF. In DNA, the CDR3 is TGTGCCAGCAGAACTGGGGCTAGCGGGGGGGTGGAGACCCAGTACTTC. This chain joins TRBV6-6 and TRBJ2-5, with 12 bases identical to TRBD2. The J segment lost 5 bases and the V segment lost 6 bases, leaving 10 bases of the junction unmatched. Germline CDR1 reads MNHNY; CDR2 reads SVGAGI (reference sequence). The CDR3 runs 16 residues.

The chain uses TRBV5-1 and TRBJ2-5; 12 nucleotides line up with TRBD2. There are 16 residues in the CDR3. J lost 5 bases, V lost 0 bases, and 5 bases had no gene match. CDR1 is SGHRS, CDR2 YFSETQ, per germline. CDR3 DNA sequence: TGCGCCAGCAGCTTGGAGACTAGCGGGGGCGGGGAGACCCAGTACTTC. Protein product: CASSLETSGGGETQYF.

J is TRBJ2-1 and V is TRBV9; tentative D call: TRBD2 (7 bases). Germline values: CDR1 SGDLS, CDR2 YYNGEE. The V end lost 4 bases, the J end lost 4 bases, and 15 bases lay between the germline ends. CDR3 length equals 15 residues. CDR3 sequence (DNA): TGTGCCAGCAGCCTGGCGGGGGCGGGGTACAATGAGCAGTTCTTC. It yields the protein CASSLAGAGYNEQFF.

This clone has more than one count but fewer than ten. The V gene is TRBV29-1, the J gene TRBJ1-1, with 12 positions matching TRBD1. The germline gives CDR1 SQVTM, CDR2 ANQGSEA. The CDR3 is made up of 14 amino acids. J lost 7 bases, V lost 4 bases, and 7 bases had no gene match. In DNA, the CDR3 is TGCAGCGTTGTACGGGACAGGGGGCCAGGTGAAGCTTTCTTT. This translates into CSVVRDRGPGEAFF.

The V and J genes are TRBV19 and TRBJ2-5; 13 bases are a match to TRBD2. V shed 4 bases and J 2 bases; nucleotides not matched to a gene: 10. Germline-derived CDR1 and CDR2 are LNHDA and SQIVND (reference sequence). The CDR3 length is 18 residues. This chain's CDR3 is CASSTLLAGGYGQETQYF. The DNA for the CDR3 is TGTGCCAGTAGTACGCTACTAGCGGGGGGGTACGGGCAAGAGACCCAGTACTTC.

The gene calls are TRBV28 and TRBJ1-1, with TRBD1 matching over 9 bases. CDR1 MDHEN and CDR2 SYDVKM come from the germline V gene. The CDR3 sequence is 19 residues long. Unmatched junction bases numbered 19, after V lost 4 bases and J lost 4 bases. The CDR3 here is CASSSITRTGALEGTEAFF. DNA of the CDR3: TGTGCCAGCAGTTCTATTACCCGGACAGGGGCACTCGAGGGCACTGAAGCTTTCTTT. The full variable domain, its missing parts supplied by reference TRBV28 and TRBJ1-1, is DVKVTQSSRYLVKRTGEKVFLECVQDMDHENMFWYRQDPGLGLRLIYFSYDVKMKEKGDIPEGYSVSREKKERFSLILESASTNQTSMYLCASSSITRTGALEGTEAFFGQGTRLTVV.

This chain uses TRBV2 with TRBJ2-2, with 9 nucleotides matching TRBD1. V lost 7 bases and J lost 9; bases outside the gene matches: 9. This CDR3 has 14 amino acids. The germline V gene encodes CDR1 SNHLY and CDR2 FYNNEI. CDR3 protein: CASTMNRGRRELFF. CDR3 DNA sequence: TGTGCCAGCACCATGAACAGGGGGCGGCGGGAGCTGTTTTTT.

In nucleotides, the CDR3 is TGTGCCACCAGTGATTTCGACTGGCTTAAGCAAGAGACCCAGTACTTC. Its translation: CATSDFDWLKQETQYF. The rearrangement joins TRBV24-1 to TRBJ2-5; D gene uncertain. Looked up from germline, CDR1 is KGHDR and CDR2 is SFDVKD. With 1 base removed from V and 2 bases from J, the gap between germline ends came to 13 bases. CDR3 length equals 16 residues.

The rearrangement joins TRBV5-1 to TRBJ2-5; tentatively, D is TRBD1 (5 bases). The CDR3 consists of 16 residues. The germline CDR1 and CDR2 sequences are SGHRS and YFSETQ. The ends were cut back, 0 bases at V and 5 bases at J, with 17 bases in the middle. Written as DNA, the CDR3 is TGCGCCAGCAGCTTGGCTTTGGACACCCGGACGGAGACCCAGTACTTC. Translating gives CASSLALDTRTETQYF.

The V gene is TRBV4-1, the J gene TRBJ1-3; 8 nucleotides agree with TRBD1. V lost 1 base and J lost 0; bases outside the gene matches: 11. Per germline, CDR1 MGHRA and CDR2 YSYEKL. CDR3 length: 19 residues. CDR3: CASSQGPTGQGYSGNTIYF. DNA of the CDR3: TGCGCCAGCAGCCAAGGACCCACCGGACAGGGATACTCTGGAAACACCATATATTTT.

The chain employs TRBV6-2 or TRBV6-3 and TRBJ2-5; possible D gene TRBD1, 7 bases. V gave up 3 bases and J gave up 3 bases, with 11 bases separating them. The CDR3 is made up of 14 amino acids. The germline CDR1 and CDR2 sequences are MNHEY and SVGEGT. The CDR3 DNA sequence: TGTGCCAGCAGTTATAGCAGGGGGGAAGAGACCCAGTACTTC. This gives the protein CASSYSRGEETQYF.

This clone appeared a single time. The chain employs TRBV6-4 and TRBJ1-5; D may be TRBD1 (5 bases). The CDR3 contains 14 residues. Trimming pared 4 bases from V and 0 bases from J, leaving 7 bases between. CDR1 and CDR2 (germline): MRHNA, SNTAGT. The CDR3 protein is CASSGQHSNQPQHF. The CDR3 DNA follows: TGTGCCAGCAGTGGACAGCATAGCAATCAGCCCCAGCATTTT.

This chain connects TRBV5-1 to TRBJ2-7, with 8 bases matching TRBD1. Germline trimming cut 5 bases from V and 4 bases from J; bases unmatched to any gene: 5. Germline V gene sequence: CDR1 SGHRS, CDR2 YFSETQ. CDR3 length equals 13 residues. The CDR3 loop is CASRGQAAYEQYF. The CDR3 nucleotides are TGCGCCAGCAGGGGACAGGCTGCTTACGAGCAGTACTTC.

V is TRBV7-2 and J is TRBJ2-2; TRBD2 might be the D (5 bases). CDR1 is SGHTA, CDR2 FQGNSA, per germline. The V end was cut by 4 bases, the J end by 8 bases, with 11 bases between. The CDR3 length is 13 residues. Here the CDR3 reads CASSYPWRGELFF. In nucleotides, the CDR3 is TGTGCCAGCAGCTACCCGTGGAGGGGGGAGCTGTTTTTT.

This clone was seen only once. V usage is TRBV6-5 and J usage is TRBJ1-2, with TRBD1 matching 8 bases. V lost 5 bases to trimming and J lost 7 bases; unmatched junction nucleotides: 12. Germline CDR1 reads MNHEY; CDR2 reads SVGAGI. The CDR3 is made up of 15 amino acids. Here the CDR3 reads CASSKQDRAPPGYTF. The CDR3 DNA reads as TGTGCCAGCAGTAAACAGGACAGGGCCCCGCCTGGCTACACCTTC.